This TCR beta chain was sequenced in a study of blood T cell repertoires in COVID-19. Background on the study: Samples representing acute and convalescent COVID-19 were sourced from the United States, Italy and Spain. In each case, the material was cDNA or gDNA derived from T cells, B-cell-depleted T cells, or PBMCs.

Authors' processing steps: Quantification of nucleated cells was approximated via reference gene primer amplification. TCRdb's copy holds only in-frame clones and misses some; the assay was immunoSEQ multiplex PCR. The V and J calls and clone size are taken from that table; D and trimming were inferred from the DNA. Of roughly 170,000 clones in the sample, under 90% were seen once. In germline, CDR1 is MNHEY, CDR2 SVGAGI. CDR3 length: 15 residues. The V gene end was trimmed by 5 bases and the J gene end by 6 bases; junction bases not matched to a gene: 8. A single count supports this clone. The sequence came from a human donor in a cohort sampled during active COVID-19. The rearrangement links TRBV6-5 to TRBJ1-1; TRBD1 matches at 11 bases. Source material: peripheral blood. This CDR3 reads CASSQWTGGLAEAFF. The CDR3 region has the DNA TGTGCCAGCAGTCAGTGGACAGGGGGCTTGGCTGAAGCTTTCTTT.